These 30 T cell receptor beta chains were sequenced from one sample in a study of blood T cells in healthy people across ages. The second PCR ran roughly 7 to 12 cycles with a sample-barcoded 5' primer and J-beta primers. TCRdb re-derived calls from the 5' RACE reads in MiXCR, one entry per CDR3 protein. The repertoire includes about 720,000 distinct CDR3 sequences, about a fifth of them detected once, and 22% sits in the top ten. Sequencing was carried out using blood. The receptors were gathered from a man between 65 and 85 years old in good health.

This clonotype has more than one count but fewer than ten. The V and J genes are TRBV20-1 and TRBJ1-4, with 10 bases matching TRBD1. V shed 5 bases, J shed 7 bases, and the junction held 4 bases outside the gene matches. The CDR3 covers 13 residues. Germline V gene sequence: CDR1 DFQATT, CDR2 SNEGSKA (reference sequence). The CDR3 spells CSASGTGAEKLFF. The CDR3 bases are TGCAGTGCTTCCGGGACAGGGGCTGAAAAACTGTTTTTT.

This clonotype turned up a few times. This sequence joins TRBV6-1 and TRBJ2-6; D possibly corresponds to TRBD2 (6 bases). V lost 7 bases and J 4 bases, leaving 14 bases between the germline ends. The CDR3 contains 15 residues. CDR1 is MNHNS and CDR2 is SASEGT in the germline V gene. CDR3 DNA: TGTGCCAGCATGGCTGCGGGGACCGGGGCCAACGTCCTGACTTTC. This gives the protein CASMAAGTGANVLTF.

This clonotype was counted only a few times. The chain carries TRBV4-3 and TRBJ2-4, with D perhaps matching TRBD1 or TRBD2 (5 bases each). Trimming took off 1 base at V and 7 bases at J, with 8 bases between the two ends. There are 13 residues in the CDR3. The germline gives CDR1 LGHNA, CDR2 YSLEER. In nucleotides, the CDR3 is TGCGCCAGCAGCCAAGGAGGGGATAACATTCAGTACTTC. Translating it yields CASSQGGDNIQYF.

In this sample, this clonotype turned up a few times. The genes are TRBV15 and TRBJ1-2; D not certain. Germline lookup yields CDR1 LNHNV and CDR2 YYDKDF (reference sequence). Trimming stripped 3 bases from V and 8 bases from J, with 16 bases between. The CDR3 runs to 14 residues. The CDR3 DNA follows: TGTGCCACCAGCAGCCCTCACACGGGTTCGGGCTACACCTTC. It yields the protein CATSSPHTGSGYTF.

To note about this clonotype: The germline gene is not matched at one end of the junction; a read error may be the cause. The chain carries TRBV29-1 and TRBJ2-3; the D gene is possibly TRBD2 (6 bases). The CDR3 has 15 residues. The germline V gene encodes CDR1 SQVTM and CDR2 ANQGSEA. The CDR3 spells CSVEEGRGGTHTQYF. CDR3 DNA: TGCAGCGTTGAAGAGGGGCGGGGTGGCACACATACGCAGTATTTT.

The chain uses TRBV19 and TRBJ1-6, with D perhaps matching TRBD1 (6 bases). Germline CDR1 reads LNHDA; CDR2 reads SQIVND (reference sequence). The CDR3 spans 12 residues. V was clipped by 9 bases and J by 9 bases, with 12 bases between them. CDR3 nucleotide sequence: TGTGCCAGCCACCACAGGGCTTCACCCCTCCACTTT. Translation gives CASHHRASPLHF.

This clonotype was counted a few times. The chain uses TRBV7-9 and TRBJ2-5; TRBD1 matches 8 bases. J lost 5 bases, V lost 4 bases, and 6 bases had no gene match. This CDR3 is 14 amino acids long. In germline, CDR1 is SEHNR, CDR2 FQNEAQ (reference sequence). CDR3 loop: CASSSADRAETQYF. In nucleotides, the CDR3 is TGTGCCAGCAGCTCCGCGGACAGGGCCGAGACCCAGTACTTC.

The chain combines TRBV2 with TRBJ2-1, with D possibly TRBD1 on 6 matching bases. Germline values: CDR1 SNHLY, CDR2 FYNNEI. Trimming removed 1 base from V and 4 bases from J, with 11 bases in between. CDR3 length: 15 amino acids. This CDR3 is CASSEGGRGYNEQFF. In DNA, the CDR3 is TGTGCCAGCAGTGAAGGGGGTAGGGGGTACAATGAGCAGTTCTTC.

The rearrangement joins TRBV27 to TRBJ2-2, with D maybe TRBD2 (6 bases). The germline V gene has CDR1 MNHEY and CDR2 SMNVEV (reference sequence). The CDR3 runs to 14 residues. V was shortened by 3 bases and J by 5 bases, with 10 bases between the two germline ends. CDR3 in DNA: TGTGCCAGCAGTTTGGCGGGAATGACCGGGGAGCTGTTTTTT. It yields the protein CASSLAGMTGELFF.

This chain joins TRBV6-6 and TRBJ1-5; the D is unclear. The CDR3 is 14 amino acids. Germline CDR1 reads MNHNY; CDR2 reads SVGAGI (reference sequence). Trimming left V 0 bases short and J 3 bases short, with 6 bases between. CDR3 DNA: TGTGCCAGCAGTTACTCGAGGGCCAATCAGCCCCAGCATTTT. This sequence encodes CASSYSRANQPQHF.

This clonotype has ten or more counts. The chain joins TRBV20-1 to TRBJ2-1; 8 positions match TRBD2. Germline CDR1 reads DFQATT; CDR2 reads SNEGSKA (reference sequence). V trimming: 5 bases; J trimming: 8 bases; junction bases outside the gene matches: 2. The CDR3 extends over 11 amino acids. The CDR3 DNA sequence: TGCAGTGCTGGACTAGCATATGAGCAGTTCTTC. Translation gives CSAGLAYEQFF.

Written as DNA, the CDR3 is TGTGCCAGTAGAAAGGGGAACTCCTACAATGAGCAGTTCTTC. Translation: CASRKGNSYNEQFF. The chain employs TRBV19 and TRBJ2-1, with a possible D match to TRBD1 (5 bases). Trimming cost V 6 bases and J 0 bases, with 9 bases left between them. This CDR3 region has 14 residues. Germline CDR1 reads LNHDA; CDR2 reads SQIVND (reference sequence). Filled out from reference TRBV19 and TRBJ2-1, the complete variable domain reads DGGITQSPKYLFRKEGQNVTLSCEQNLNHDAMYWYRQDPGQGLRLIYYSQIVNDFQKGDIAEGYSVSREKKESFPLTVTSAQKNPTAFYLCASRKGNSYNEQFFGPGTRLTVL.

The table lists this clonotype with a few counts. V is TRBV5-1 and J is TRBJ2-6; weak D call: TRBD1 (5 bases). CDR1 is SGHRS and CDR2 is YFSETQ in the germline V gene. The CDR3 extends over 16 amino acids. V was trimmed by 0 bases and J by 0 bases, leaving 7 bases between them. The CDR3 DNA is TGCGCCAGCAGCTTGGGACAGCTCTCTGGGGCCAACGTCCTGACTTTC. This gives the protein CASSLGQLSGANVLTF.

There are a few counts of this clonotype. The gene calls are TRBV12-3 or TRBV12-4 and TRBJ1-6; TRBD1 agrees at 7 bases. The V and J ends lost 5 bases and 10 bases, in that order; junction bases with no gene match: 5. The CDR3 is made up of 13 amino acids. The CDR3 protein is CASSPQGTSPLHF. CDR3 DNA sequence: TGTGCCAGCAGTCCACAGGGGACCTCACCCCTCCACTTT.

This chain links TRBV28 with TRBJ2-6; D uncertain. Germline V gives CDR1 MDHEN, CDR2 SYDVKM. Trimming took 3 bases from V and 2 from J, leaving 5 bases between them. This CDR3 comprises 14 residues. CDR3 sequence reads: CASSLTAGANVLTF. CDR3 DNA sequence: TGTGCCAGCAGTTTGACGGCTGGGGCCAACGTCCTGACTTTC. Full variable domain (remainder filled in from reference TRBV28 and TRBJ2-6): DVKVTQSSRYLVKRTGEKVFLECVQDMDHENMFWYRQDPGLGLRLIYFSYDVKMKEKGDIPEGYSVSREKKERFSLILESASTNQTSMYLCASSLTAGANVLTFGAGSRLTVL.

The chain employs TRBV4-1 and TRBJ1-1; D uncertain. The germline V gene has CDR1 MGHRA and CDR2 YSYEKL. V gave up 0 bases and J gave up 5 bases, with 13 bases separating them. CDR3 length equals 15 residues. CDR3 region: CASSQDPGMWTEAFF. For the CDR3, the DNA is TGCGCCAGCAGCCAAGATCCGGGGATGTGGACTGAAGCTTTCTTT.

This clonotype showed up just a few times. The CDR3 nucleotides are TGTGCCAGCAACCTCGTATACTCCTACAATGAGCAGTTCTTC. It yields the protein CASNLVYSYNEQFF. The chain joins TRBV9 to TRBJ2-1; no firm D call. The CDR3 is made up of 14 amino acids. Trimming removed 6 bases at V and 0 bases at J, with 10 bases between. CDR1 SGDLS and CDR2 YYNGEE come from the germline V gene.

In this sample, this clonotype turned up a few times. The chain carries TRBV6-1 and TRBJ1-2; TRBD1 might be the D (6 bases). Germline V lookup: CDR1 MNHNS, CDR2 SASEGT. The CDR3 has 17 amino acids. The V end lost 1 base, the J end lost 4 bases, and 19 bases lay between the germline ends. The chain's CDR3 is CASSEEGLQGRRYGYTF. The DNA for the CDR3 is TGTGCCAGCAGTGAAGAAGGGTTACAGGGAAGGCGCTATGGCTACACCTTC.

DNA for the CDR3: TGTGCCAGCAGCTCTTCAAAGTTAGATACGCAGTATTTT. Its translation is CASSSSKLDTQYF. This chain joins TRBV7-7 and TRBJ2-3; D is unresolved. The CDR3 consists of 13 residues. CDR1 is SSHAT and CDR2 is FNYEAQ in the germline V gene (reference sequence). Trimming left V 4 bases short and J 5 bases short, with 10 bases between.

The chain couples TRBV19 to TRBJ2-3; tentative D call: TRBD1 (6 bases). From germline, CDR1 is LNHDA and CDR2 SQIVND (reference sequence). The CDR3 sequence is 13 residues long. Trimming removed 1 base at V and 9 bases at J, with 11 bases between. CDR3 sequence reads: CASSIGAGETQYF. The CDR3 DNA sequence: TGTGCCAGTAGTATAGGGGCAGGGGAGACGCAGTATTTT.

This clonotype has a handful of counts. This sequence joins TRBV3-1 and TRBJ1-1; D is uncertain. The CDR3 loop spans 13 amino acids. Germline V gene data show CDR1 as LGHDT and CDR2 as YNNKEL (reference sequence). V gave up 2 bases and J gave up 10 bases, with 14 bases separating them. The CDR3, as DNA: TGTGCCAGCAGCCAATCGGTAGCGAGACGAGCTTTCTTT. As protein: CASSQSVARRAFF.

This clonotype turned up a few times. This chain uses TRBV29-1 with TRBJ2-2; D may be TRBD1 or TRBD2 (5 bases each). This CDR3 is 14 amino acids long. CDR1 and CDR2 (germline): SQVTM, ANQGSEA. The ends were cut back, 2 bases at V and 4 bases at J, with 11 bases in the middle. Here the CDR3 DNA reads TGCAGCGTTGAACCGGGACCTGGCACCGGGGAGCTGTTTTTT. It specifies CSVEPGPGTGELFF.

This chain uses TRBV12-3 or TRBV12-4 with TRBJ2-1; D gene uncertain. The CDR3 has 13 amino acids. Deletions cut 4 bases from V and 2 bases from J, with 6 bases between. As DNA, the CDR3 is TGTGCCAGCAGTTACTACACCTACAATGAGCAGTTCTTC. This translates into CASSYYTYNEQFF.

This clonotype was seen at least ten times. This chain uses TRBV7-9 with TRBJ2-7; 7 bases are shared with TRBD2. Germline V gene sequence: CDR1 SEHNR, CDR2 FQNEAQ (reference sequence). The CDR3 spans 15 residues. V gave up 5 bases and J gave up 3 bases; unmatched junction bases: 10. In DNA form, the CDR3 reads TGTGCCAGCAGCGGGCACCGGGACTACGACTACGAGCAGTACTTC. This gives the protein CASSGHRDYDYEQYF.

This clonotype was counted only a few times. The rearrangement links TRBV6-5 to TRBJ1-4; TRBD1 agrees at 9 bases. The CDR3 runs to 14 residues. With V trimmed by 6 bases and J by 8 bases, 7 bases remained unmatched. Germline assignment: CDR1 MNHEY and CDR2 SVGAGI. In DNA form, the CDR3 reads TGTGCCAGCAGCGAGGGGACAGGGTGGGAAAAACTGTTTTTT. Protein sequence: CASSEGTGWEKLFF.

The chain carries TRBV7-6 and TRBJ1-5; D unresolved. Germline V gene sequence: CDR1 SGHVS, CDR2 FNYEAQ. V shed 1 base and J shed 1 base, with 5 bases lying between them. The CDR3 has 14 amino acids. This chain's CDR3 is CASSLEDSNQPQHF. CDR3 coding DNA: TGTGCCAGCAGCTTAGAGGACAGCAATCAGCCCCAGCATTTT.

The sample holds many counts of this clonotype. The chain joins TRBV11-2 to TRBJ2-7; D gene uncertain. V shed 0 bases and J shed 0 bases, with 6 bases lying between them. The V gene's germline CDR1 is SGHAT and CDR2 FQNNGV. This CDR3 spans 14 amino acids. CDR3 bases: TGTGCCAGCAGCTTAGACAGGACCTCCTACGAGCAGTACTTC. This gives the protein CASSLDRTSYEQYF.

This clonotype was seen at least ten times. The chain carries TRBV12-3 or TRBV12-4 and TRBJ1-5; D gene ambiguous. V was shortened by 1 base and J by 1 base, with 11 bases between the two germline ends. This CDR3 contains 16 residues. CDR3 in amino acids: CASSLDLFISNQPQHF. Here the CDR3 DNA reads TGTGCCAGCAGTTTAGACTTGTTCATCAGCAATCAGCCCCAGCATTTT.

The gene calls are TRBV6-5 and TRBJ2-4; 8 bases are a match to TRBD1. Looked up from germline, CDR1 is MNHEY and CDR2 is SVGAGI. Trimming took 7 bases from V and 8 from J; bases not matched to a gene: 7. The CDR3 covers 13 residues. DNA for the CDR3: TGTGCCAGCACACGACAGGGGTGGGACATTCAGTACTTC. This gives the protein CASTRQGWDIQYF.

On this clonotype itself: An end of the junction differs from the germline gene, which may be a read error. The CDR3 nucleotides read TGTGCCAGCAGAAACACCGGGTCCTACCATGAGCAGTTCTTC. It yields the protein CASRNTGSYHEQFF. The chain combines TRBV6-2 or TRBV6-3 with TRBJ2-1; D uncertain. This CDR3 contains 14 residues. Germline CDR1 and CDR2: MNHEY and SVGEGT.